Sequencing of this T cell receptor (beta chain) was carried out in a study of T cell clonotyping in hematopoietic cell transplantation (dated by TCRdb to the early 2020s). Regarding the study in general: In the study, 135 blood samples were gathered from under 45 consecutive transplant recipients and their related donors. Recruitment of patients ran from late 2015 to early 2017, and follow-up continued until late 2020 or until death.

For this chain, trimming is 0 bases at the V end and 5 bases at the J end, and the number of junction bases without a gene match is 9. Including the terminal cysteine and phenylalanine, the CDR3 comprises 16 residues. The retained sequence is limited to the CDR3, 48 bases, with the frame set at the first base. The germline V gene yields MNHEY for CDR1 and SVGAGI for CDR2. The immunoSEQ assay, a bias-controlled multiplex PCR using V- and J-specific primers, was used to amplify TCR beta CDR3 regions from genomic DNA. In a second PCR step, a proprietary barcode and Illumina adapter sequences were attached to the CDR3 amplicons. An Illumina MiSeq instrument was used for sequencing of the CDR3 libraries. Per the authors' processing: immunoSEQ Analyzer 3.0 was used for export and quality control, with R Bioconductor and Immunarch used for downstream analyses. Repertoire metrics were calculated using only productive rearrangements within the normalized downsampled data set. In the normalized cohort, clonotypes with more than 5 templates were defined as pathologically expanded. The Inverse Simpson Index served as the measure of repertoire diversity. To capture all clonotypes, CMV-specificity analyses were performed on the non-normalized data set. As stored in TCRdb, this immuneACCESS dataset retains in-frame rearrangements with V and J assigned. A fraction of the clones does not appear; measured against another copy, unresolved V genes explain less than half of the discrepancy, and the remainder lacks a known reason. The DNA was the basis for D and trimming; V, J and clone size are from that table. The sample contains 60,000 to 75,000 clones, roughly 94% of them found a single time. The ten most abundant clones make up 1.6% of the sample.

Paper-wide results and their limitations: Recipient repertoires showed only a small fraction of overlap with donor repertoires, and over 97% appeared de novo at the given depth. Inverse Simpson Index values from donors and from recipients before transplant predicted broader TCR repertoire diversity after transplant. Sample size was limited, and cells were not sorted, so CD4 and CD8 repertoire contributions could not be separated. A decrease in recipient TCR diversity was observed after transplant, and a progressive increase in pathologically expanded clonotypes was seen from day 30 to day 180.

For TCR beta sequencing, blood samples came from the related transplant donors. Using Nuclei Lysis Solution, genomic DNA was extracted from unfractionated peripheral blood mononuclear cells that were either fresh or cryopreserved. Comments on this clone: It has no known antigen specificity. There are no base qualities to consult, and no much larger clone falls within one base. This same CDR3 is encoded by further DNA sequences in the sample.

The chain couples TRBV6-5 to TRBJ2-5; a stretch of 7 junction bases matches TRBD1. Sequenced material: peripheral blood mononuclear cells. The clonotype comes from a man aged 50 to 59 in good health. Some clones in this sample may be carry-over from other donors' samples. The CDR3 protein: CASSYSGAGGRETQYF. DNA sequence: TGTGCCAGCAGTTACTCAGGAGCAGGGGGTAGGGAGACCCAGTACTTC.